One sample yielded the 21 T cell receptor beta chains listed below, sequenced in a study of blood T cell repertoires in COVID-19. Generated by immunoSEQ multiplex PCR, the TCRdb table keeps only in-frame clones and is missing some. The table shows approximately 400,000 clones, with roughly 80% occurring only once. The sample taken for sequencing was PBMCs or T cells enriched from blood (not recorded which). These receptors were taken from a woman aged 45 to 65 who had recovered from COVID-19.

This chain joins TRBV19 and TRBJ1-2, with 9 bases matching TRBD1. The CDR3 runs to 20 residues. J gave up 3 bases and V 3 bases, and 20 bases lay outside the gene matches. Germline V gene sequence: CDR1 LNHDA, CDR2 SQIVND (reference sequence). The CDR3 DNA sequence: TGTGCCAGTAGTATCCTGTCCCCTGGGAGGGGACAGGGTACTCACTATGGCTACACCTTC. Residues: CASSILSPGRGQGTHYGYTF.

The rearrangement uses TRBV6-5 and TRBJ1-3, with D possibly matching TRBD1 (6 bases). The CDR3 sequence is 14 residues long. V was clipped by 2 bases and J by 4 bases, with 9 bases between them. Germline V CDR1 and CDR2: MNHEY, SVGAGI. CDR3 region: CASSYGTSGNTIYF. The CDR3 coding sequence is TGTGCCAGCAGTTACGGGACAAGCGGAAACACCATATATTTT.

V is TRBV6-2 or TRBV6-3 and J is TRBJ1-6, with unresolved D. Trimming stripped 4 bases from V and 4 bases from J, with 11 bases between. The germline gives CDR1 MNHEY, CDR2 SVGEGT. The CDR3 length is 15 residues. The CDR3 DNA sequence: TGTGCCAGCAGTTCGGGAGACGGGTATAATTCACCCCTCCACTTT. Residues: CASSSGDGYNSPLHF.

The CDR3 region has the DNA TGTGCCAGCAGCTTAGGCGGCCGAGGAACTTTTGCAACTAATGAAAAACTGTTTTTT. The encoded protein is CASSLGGRGTFATNEKLFF. The chain joins TRBV7-9 to TRBJ1-4, with D uncertain. Germline assignment: CDR1 SEHNR and CDR2 FQNEAQ (reference sequence). V was shortened by 1 base and J by 0 bases, with 18 bases between the two germline ends. The CDR3 consists of 19 residues.

V usage is TRBV4-3 and J usage is TRBJ1-2, with D unclear. CDR1 is LGHNA and CDR2 is YSLEER in the germline V gene. This CDR3 is 14 amino acids long. Trimming stripped 0 bases from V and 2 bases from J, with 7 bases between. The CDR3 coding sequence is TGCGCCAGCAGCCAAGATAGAGAAAACTATGGCTACACCTTC. This sequence encodes CASSQDRENYGYTF.

This rearrangement joins TRBV2 to TRBJ2-5; 11 positions match TRBD2. Germline CDR1 and CDR2: SNHLY and FYNNEI. The V and J ends lost 4 bases and 7 bases, in that order; junction bases with no gene match: 8. The CDR3 is 15 residues long. The CDR3 loop reads CASSGLAGGGGTQYF. The CDR3 bases are TGTGCCAGCAGTGGCCTAGCGGGGGGCGGAGGGACCCAGTACTTC.

V is TRBV5-4 and J is TRBJ1-2, with 7 bases lining up with TRBD1. Germline V gene sequence: CDR1 SGHNT, CDR2 YYREEE (reference sequence). The trim removed 4 bases at V and 10 bases at J, leaving 10 bases unmatched. The CDR3 is 13 amino acids. The CDR3 here is CASSTRGPDVYTF. As DNA, the CDR3 is TGTGCCAGCAGCACGAGGGGGCCGGACGTCTACACCTTC.

V usage is TRBV5-8 and J usage is TRBJ1-2; 9 bases match TRBD1. The CDR3 is 15 residues long. The ends lost 4 bases at V and 8 bases at J; junction bases unmatched: 12. Germline V CDR1 and CDR2: SGHTS, YDEGEE. DNA for the CDR3: TGTGCCAGCAGCCCCTCGGGGACAGGGAGTCGGGGCTACACCTTC. This encodes CASSPSGTGSRGYTF.

The chain uses TRBV2 and TRBJ1-3, with 7 bases identical to TRBD1. V was clipped by 4 bases and J by 4 bases; unmatched bases: 4. CDR3 length equals 14 residues. CDR1 and CDR2 (germline): SNHLY, FYNNEI. CDR3 amino acids: CASSGQGGGNTIYF. CDR3 nucleotide sequence: TGTGCCAGCAGTGGACAGGGTGGCGGAAACACCATATATTTT.

The rearrangement uses TRBV4-2 and TRBJ2-3; TRBD2 matches at 12 bases. The CDR3 length is 20 residues. Trimming removed 0 bases from V and 1 base from J; junction bases left unmatched: 11. The germline gives CDR1 LGHNA, CDR2 YNFKEQ. The CDR3: CASSQDLQTSGSFGTDTQYF. CDR3 DNA sequence: TGTGCCAGCAGCCAAGATCTTCAGACTAGCGGGAGTTTTGGCACAGATACGCAGTATTTT.

The chain recombines TRBV18 with TRBJ2-6; the match to TRBD1 covers 10 bases. The CDR3 totals 18 residues. With V trimmed by 1 base and J by 1 base, 4 bases remained unmatched. The germline gives CDR1 KGHSH, CDR2 LQKENI. The CDR3 coding sequence is TGTGCCAGCTCACCACTGGGACAGGGGTTATCTGGGGCCAACGTCCTGACTTTC. Its protein product is CASSPLGQGLSGANVLTF.

This clone has only one observation. This chain joins TRBV5-1 and TRBJ1-5; maybe TRBD1 (5 bases). The CDR3 contains 13 residues. The germline V gene encodes CDR1 SGHRS and CDR2 YFSETQ. Trimming took 5 bases from V and 5 from J, leaving 11 bases between them. The CDR3 loop is CASRVQVDQPQHF. The CDR3, as DNA: TGCGCCAGCAGGGTACAGGTCGATCAGCCCCAGCATTTT.

This chain links TRBV7-2 with TRBJ2-4, with D maybe TRBD2 (5 bases). The CDR3 totals 17 residues. Trimming shortened V by 2 bases and J by 0 bases, and 14 bases separated the two germline ends. Germline values: CDR1 SGHTA, CDR2 FQGNSA. CDR3 loop: CASSLLSSREAKNIQYF. The CDR3 region has the DNA TGTGCCAGCAGCTTACTAAGTAGCCGGGAAGCCAAAAACATTCAGTACTTC.

The chain carries TRBV6-5 and TRBJ1-4, with 9 bases aligning to TRBD1. The CDR3 runs to 16 residues. Trimming removed 2 bases from V and 4 bases from J; junction bases left unmatched: 5. The V gene's germline CDR1 is MNHEY and CDR2 SVGAGI. The chain's CDR3 is CASSYGTGQGNEKLFF. The CDR3 DNA reads TGTGCCAGCAGTTACGGGACGGGACAGGGTAATGAAAAACTGTTTTTT.

The chain combines TRBV6-1 with TRBJ1-3; weak D call: TRBD1 (5 bases). The V gene lost 2 bases and the J gene lost 1 base, with 12 bases spanning the gap. The CDR3 contains 16 residues. Germline CDR1 and CDR2: MNHNS and SASEGT. CDR3 sequence: CASSEMDIASGNTIYF. In nucleotides, the CDR3 is TGTGCCAGCAGTGAAATGGACATCGCGTCTGGAAACACCATATATTTT.

The chain combines TRBV19 with TRBJ1-6; no reliable D call. Trimming took 7 bases from V and 9 from J, leaving 22 bases between them. Germline CDR1 and CDR2: LNHDA and SQIVND (reference sequence). The CDR3 consists of 16 residues. CDR3 loop: CASNDAVRELISPLHF. CDR3 nucleotides: TGTGCCAGTAATGACGCGGTCCGGGAGTTAATTTCACCCCTCCACTTT.

J is TRBJ2-7 and V is TRBV6-2 or TRBV6-3, with no clear D. The CDR3 runs 12 residues. The V end lost 5 bases, the J end lost 2 bases, and 7 bases lay between the germline ends. CDR1 is MNHEY and CDR2 is SVGEGT in the germline V gene. CDR3 DNA sequence: TGTGCCAGCAGTAAACAGACCTACGAGCAGTACTTC. Translated: CASSKQTYEQYF.

This clone was recorded only once. V and J are TRBV12-3 or TRBV12-4 and TRBJ2-1; D possibly corresponds to TRBD2 (5 bases). The CDR3 extends over 12 amino acids. Trimming stripped 7 bases from V and 4 bases from J, with 8 bases between. In nucleotides, the CDR3 is TGTGCCAGCACCTCGGGGTACAATGAGCAGTTCTTC. Protein: CASTSGYNEQFF.

The rearrangement joins TRBV27 to TRBJ2-3, with TRBD1 matching 10 bases. The V gene end was trimmed by 3 bases and the J gene end by 1 base; junction bases not matched to a gene: 4. The germline gives CDR1 MNHEY, CDR2 SMNVEV (reference sequence). The CDR3 has 16 residues. CDR3 amino acids: CASSFTGTGGTDTQYF. Here the CDR3 DNA reads TGTGCCAGCAGTTTCACCGGGACAGGGGGCACAGATACGCAGTATTTT.

The chain couples TRBV5-4 to TRBJ1-2; D not certain. In germline, CDR1 is SGHNT, CDR2 YYREEE (reference sequence). This CDR3 is 14 amino acids long. With 0 bases removed from V and 2 bases from J, the gap between germline ends came to 8 bases. This CDR3 reads CASSLAGVNYGYTF. The CDR3 DNA is TGTGCCAGCAGCTTGGCCGGGGTAAACTATGGCTACACCTTC.

This chain connects TRBV27 to TRBJ1-1; the D gene is possibly TRBD1 (5 bases). The CDR3 spans 15 residues. Germline-derived CDR1 and CDR2 are MNHEY and SMNVEV (reference sequence). Trimming shortened V by 6 bases and J by 5 bases, and 19 bases separated the two germline ends. The chain's CDR3 is CASSVGRGAGTEAFF. The DNA for the CDR3 is TGTGCCAGCAGCGTAGGAAGGGGCGCGGGGACTGAAGCTTTCTTT.